The present TCR beta chain was sequenced within a study of shared clonotypes between healthy human individuals. Partitioning of CD4+ cells yielded a CD45RA+ naive subset and a CD45RA-negative memory subset. Study-wide findings and caveats: Generally, naive subsets (rather than memory subsets) showed larger estimated richness. In the sorted subsets, rarefaction showed sequencing was incomplete despite large depth.

Data came from immunoSEQ multiplex PCR; TCRdb stores just in-frame clones and leaves some out. This table has 800,000 to 1,200,000 clones, 75% to 85% appearing once. This CDR3 is 15 amino acids long. Trimming stripped 1 base from V and 2 bases from J, with 11 bases between. Germline loops: CDR1 MNHNS, CDR2 SASEGT. Of note for this clone: What it recognizes is unknown.

The clonotype comes from a man aged 18 to 30 in good health. Some clones in this sample may be carry-over from other donors' samples. V gene TRBV6-1 combines with J gene TRBJ2-5; D uncertain. Material: memory CD4+ T cells from PBMCs. The subset was: CD45RA-negative fraction. CDR3: CASSEGGIQQETQYF. CDR3 DNA sequence: TGTGCCAGCAGTGAAGGGGGAATCCAACAAGAGACCCAGTACTTC.